This T cell receptor (beta chain) derives from a study of CD8+ T cells in alopecia areata. About the study: Administration of oral tofacitinib to treated patients was at 5 to 10 mg twice daily.

General observations from the study: Compared with mice, patients displayed less clear TCR sharing, possibly for HLA-related reasons.

A remark on this clone: What it recognizes is unknown.

The treatment is: oral pan-JAK inhibitor, 5-10 mg twice daily. Lesional scalp tissue (obtained by punch biopsy) and peripheral blood were collected from alopecia areata patients. Per the germline V gene, CDR1 is SGHTA and CDR2 is FQGTGA. This CDR3 has 14 residues. Unmatched junction bases numbered 2, after V lost 2 bases and J lost 2 bases. Extracted RNA was reverse transcribed into cDNA, the sequencing template. Profiling relied on immunoSEQ multiplex PCR, and the TCRdb table lists in-frame clones only, not all of them. The sample contains 160,000 or so clones, 58% of which appear only once. Sequencing used CD4+ T cells sorted from blood, obtained at roughly week 55, from a patient treated with tofacitinib. This clonotype was sampled from a human donor with alopecia areata. This chain links TRBV7-3 with TRBJ2-7; 8 positions match TRBD1. The CDR3 nucleotides are TGTGCCAGCAGCTTAGAGACAGGGGCCTACGAGCAGTACTTC. This encodes CASSLETGAYEQYF.